The rows below give T cell receptor beta chains drawn from one sample of a study of control samples from healthy donors and cancer patients. The protocol was immunoSEQ multiplex PCR, while the TCRdb copy is restricted to in-frame clones and leaves out a portion. Of more than 120,000 clones listed, about 91% were seen once; the top ten hold under 4%. The sample was blood. The receptors originated from a man aged 30 to 45 in good health. CDR3s include the opening cysteine and the closing phenylalanine or tryptophan. Each record gives: D gene, J gene, clone size, V gene, CDR3 protein, CDR3 DNA. The D gene is left open where the match is weak. Where a row states a size, it is once, few, many or the class of an expanded clone; other rows omit it.

D gene: .; J gene: TRBJ2-1; clone size: once; V gene: TRBV18; CDR3 protein: CASSPGRANNEQFF; CDR3 DNA: TGTGCCAGCTCACCAGGACGGGCCAACAATGAGCAGTTCTTC
D gene: .; J gene: TRBJ1-2; clone size: .; V gene: TRBV18; CDR3 protein: CASSNGGFSLYGYTF; CDR3 DNA: TGTGCCAGCTCAAATGGGGGGTTTTCCCTCTATGGCTACACCTTC
D gene: TRBD1; J gene: TRBJ1-2; clone size: .; V gene: TRBV27; CDR3 protein: CASSRTGGRGYTF; CDR3 DNA: TGTGCCAGCAGCCGGACAGGGGGTAGGGGCTACACCTTC
D gene: .; J gene: TRBJ2-3; clone size: .; V gene: TRBV10-1; CDR3 protein: CASSDHSTDTQYF; CDR3 DNA: TGCGCCAGCAGTGACCATAGCACAGATACGCAGTATTTT
D gene: .; J gene: TRBJ1-2; clone size: .; V gene: TRBV24-1; CDR3 protein: CATSDRSYGYTF; CDR3 DNA: TGTGCCACCAGTGACCGCAGCTATGGCTACACCTTC
D gene: .; J gene: TRBJ1-3; clone size: .; V gene: TRBV5-4; CDR3 protein: CASSLGQGGGNTIYF; CDR3 DNA: TGTGCCAGCAGCTTGGGCCAGGGTGGTGGAAACACCATATATTTT
D gene: .; J gene: TRBJ1-1; clone size: .; V gene: TRBV24-1; CDR3 protein: CATSDLGREAFF; CDR3 DNA: TGTGCCACCAGTGATTTGGGCCGAGAAGCTTTCTTT
D gene: .; J gene: TRBJ1-1; clone size: once; V gene: TRBV5-1; CDR3 protein: CASSLSAGMNTEAFF; CDR3 DNA: TGCGCCAGCAGCTTAAGCGCAGGGATGAACACTGAAGCTTTCTTT
D gene: TRBD1; J gene: TRBJ1-2; clone size: .; V gene: TRBV18; CDR3 protein: CASSLDRVGYGYTF; CDR3 DNA: TGTGCCAGCTCACTCGACAGGGTTGGCTATGGCTACACCTTC
D gene: .; J gene: TRBJ1-1; clone size: .; V gene: TRBV9; CDR3 protein: CASSVGTLNTEAFF; CDR3 DNA: TGTGCCAGCAGCGTAGGCACTTTGAACACTGAAGCTTTCTTT
D gene: TRBD1; J gene: TRBJ1-2; clone size: .; V gene: TRBV5-1; CDR3 protein: CASSGLQGDFYGYTF; CDR3 DNA: TGCGCCAGCAGCGGTTTACAGGGGGACTTCTATGGCTACACCTTC
D gene: .; J gene: TRBJ1-5; clone size: .; V gene: TRBV5-1; CDR3 protein: CASSLLRGQPQHF; CDR3 DNA: TGCGCCAGCAGCTTGCTCAGGGGCCAGCCCCAGCATTTT
D gene: TRBD1; J gene: TRBJ1-6; clone size: .; V gene: TRBV5-1; CDR3 protein: CASSPGTGRTLGASPLHF; CDR3 DNA: TGCGCCAGCAGCCCTGGGACAGGGCGTACTCTGGGAGCTTCACCCCTCCACTTT
D gene: .; J gene: TRBJ1-5; clone size: .; V gene: TRBV28; CDR3 protein: CASSLVRGAGQPQHF; CDR3 DNA: TGTGCCAGCAGCCTCGTGCGGGGGGCAGGTCAGCCCCAGCATTTT
D gene: TRBD1; J gene: TRBJ1-2; clone size: .; V gene: TRBV7-9; CDR3 protein: CASSPTGVDSYGYTF; CDR3 DNA: TGTGCCAGCAGCCCCACAGGGGTGGATTCATATGGCTACACCTTC
D gene: TRBD1; J gene: TRBJ2-3; clone size: .; V gene: TRBV5-4; CDR3 protein: CASSWDRATDTQYF; CDR3 DNA: TGTGCCAGCAGCTGGGACAGGGCCACAGATACGCAGTATTTT
D gene: .; J gene: TRBJ2-1; clone size: .; V gene: TRBV28; CDR3 protein: CASTRRYNEQFF; CDR3 DNA: TGTGCCAGCACTAGACGGTACAATGAGCAGTTCTTC
D gene: TRBD1; J gene: TRBJ1-1; clone size: once; V gene: TRBV5-1; CDR3 protein: CASSYEDRETEAFF; CDR3 DNA: TGCGCCAGCAGCTACGAAGACAGGGAGACTGAAGCTTTCTTT
D gene: .; J gene: TRBJ2-7; clone size: .; V gene: TRBV5-6; CDR3 protein: CASSLEDEQYF; CDR3 DNA: TGTGCCAGCAGCTTAGAGGACGAGCAGTACTTC
D gene: .; J gene: TRBJ2-2; clone size: .; V gene: TRBV9; CDR3 protein: CASSKARTGELFF; CDR3 DNA: TGTGCCAGCAGCAAAGCCCGCACCGGGGAGCTGTTTTTT
D gene: .; J gene: TRBJ2-7; clone size: .; V gene: TRBV27; CDR3 protein: CASSSRNYEQYF; CDR3 DNA: TGTGCCAGCAGTTCACGCAACTACGAGCAGTACTTC
D gene: .; J gene: TRBJ1-1; clone size: .; V gene: TRBV24-1; CDR3 protein: CATSDSSQGDAFF; CDR3 DNA: TGTGCCACCAGTGATTCCTCTCAGGGCGACGCTTTCTTT
D gene: .; J gene: TRBJ1-1; clone size: .; V gene: TRBV6-5; CDR3 protein: CASSYQGGGAFF; CDR3 DNA: TGTGCCAGCAGTTACCAGGGTGGCGGAGCTTTCTTT
D gene: .; J gene: TRBJ1-1; clone size: .; V gene: TRBV2; CDR3 protein: CASSVGKNTEAFF; CDR3 DNA: TGTGCCAGCAGTGTAGGGAAGAACACTGAAGCTTTCTTT
D gene: .; J gene: TRBJ2-3; clone size: few; V gene: TRBV28; CDR3 protein: CASSLPTQGSTDTQYF; CDR3 DNA: TGTGCCAGCAGTTTACCCACACAGGGTTCCACAGATACGCAGTATTTT
D gene: .; J gene: TRBJ2-7; clone size: .; V gene: TRBV28; CDR3 protein: CASSFNPPGSYEQYF; CDR3 DNA: TGTGCCAGCAGTTTTAATCCCCCGGGTTCCTACGAGCAGTACTTC
D gene: .; J gene: TRBJ2-1; clone size: .; V gene: TRBV19; CDR3 protein: CASSRDPARVNEQFF; CDR3 DNA: TGTGCCAGTAGTAGGGACCCTGCCCGGGTAAATGAGCAGTTCTTC
D gene: .; J gene: TRBJ2-1; clone size: .; V gene: TRBV3-1/TRBV3-2; CDR3 protein: CASSQDSGGGEQFF; CDR3 DNA: TGTGCCAGCAGCCAAGATTCGGGGGGCGGTGAGCAGTTCTTC
D gene: .; J gene: TRBJ2-7; clone size: .; V gene: TRBV29-1; CDR3 protein: CSVEDRTAGEQYF; CDR3 DNA: TGCAGCGTTGAAGACCGGACAGCCGGGGAGCAGTACTTC
D gene: .; J gene: TRBJ1-2; clone size: .; V gene: TRBV20-1; CDR3 protein: CSARLDRRYTF; CDR3 DNA: TGCAGTGCTAGATTAGACCGTCGATACACCTTC
D gene: .; J gene: TRBJ1-2; clone size: .; V gene: TRBV19; CDR3 protein: CASSIGLSYTF; CDR3 DNA: TGTGCCAGTAGTATCGGTCTTAGCTACACCTTC
D gene: .; J gene: TRBJ1-4; clone size: .; V gene: TRBV3-1/TRBV3-2; CDR3 protein: CASSPTRRGEKLFF; CDR3 DNA: TGTGCCAGCAGCCCCACGAGGAGGGGTGAAAAACTGTTTTTT
D gene: .; J gene: TRBJ2-3; clone size: .; V gene: TRBV24-1; CDR3 protein: CATSDFVGDTQYF; CDR3 DNA: TGTGCCACCAGTGATTTCGTCGGAGATACGCAGTATTTT
D gene: .; J gene: TRBJ2-1; clone size: .; V gene: TRBV5-1; CDR3 protein: CASSPQGGFNEQFF; CDR3 DNA: TGCGCCAGCAGCCCGCAGGGGGGGTTCAATGAGCAGTTCTTC
D gene: .; J gene: TRBJ1-2; clone size: .; V gene: TRBV7-3; CDR3 protein: CASSHSDLAGYTF; CDR3 DNA: TGTGCCAGCAGCCACTCCGACTTGGCTGGCTACACCTTC
D gene: .; J gene: TRBJ1-1; clone size: .; V gene: TRBV12-3/TRBV12-4; CDR3 protein: CASSFGIEAFF; CDR3 DNA: TGTGCCAGCAGTTTCGGGATCGAAGCTTTCTTT
D gene: .; J gene: TRBJ1-2; clone size: .; V gene: TRBV7-3; CDR3 protein: CASSLTGAHGYTF; CDR3 DNA: TGTGCCAGCAGCTTAACGGGGGCCCATGGCTACACCTTC